This T cell receptor beta chain was captured by sequencing in a study of blood T cell repertoires in COVID-19. Background on the study: Samples of COVID-19 (acute and convalescent) were obtained from the United States, Italy and Spain. T cells, B-cell-depleted T cells, or PBMCs supplied cDNA or gDNA.

Source study methods: Nucleated cell number was recorded as an estimate derived from reference gene primer amplification. The method was immunoSEQ multiplex PCR; TCRdb's version includes in-frame clones alone and lacks a portion of them. The V and J calls and clone size were taken over from that table, and D and trimming were inferred from the DNA. The repertoire includes about 160,000 clones, roughly 86% of them detected once, and 13% to 15% sits in the top ten. Germline V gene lookup returns CDR1 SNHLY and CDR2 FYNNEI. The V segment lost 6 bases and the J segment 4 bases; nucleotides outside the gene matches: 13. The CDR3 is 16 amino acids.

The chain employs TRBV2 and TRBJ1-2; 8 nucleotides match TRBD1. The sequence was collected from a human donor with acute or convalescent COVID-19. The donor label of this sample is uncertain. Sequencing used peripheral blood. The CDR3 DNA reads as TGTGCCAGCAGGCCTTCTGTGACAGGGGTTAGCTATGGCTACACCTTC. Translating it yields CASRPSVTGVSYGYTF.